The 8 T cell receptor beta chains below come from one sample, sequenced in a study of blood T cells in healthy people across ages. Primed by a sample-barcoded 5' primer and a J-beta primer mix, a second PCR proceeded for roughly 7 to 12 cycles. One entry per CDR3 protein results from TCRdb running MiXCR on the 5' RACE reads. Found here are approximately 730,000 distinct CDR3 sequences, 43% of them singletons; the top ten hold roughly 19%. The specimen sequenced was blood. The source of these receptors is a woman between 55 and 75 years old in good health.

The chain uses TRBV10-3 and TRBJ1-4; 8 nucleotides line up with TRBD1. This CDR3 comprises 14 residues. Per germline, CDR1 ENHRY and CDR2 SYGVKD. V trimming: 6 bases; J trimming: 4 bases; junction bases outside the gene matches: 4. The chain's CDR3 is CAIRPGQGNEKLFF. Here the CDR3 DNA reads TGTGCCATCAGGCCCGGACAGGGTAATGAAAAACTGTTTTTT.

This clonotype has only a few counts. V usage is TRBV21-1 and J usage is TRBJ2-6; the table assigns TRBD2, which was not confirmed against the DNA. TRBV21-1 corresponds to a pseudogene. This CDR3 contains 17 residues. CDR3 region: CASSKEGGDPGANVLTF. In DNA form, the CDR3 reads TGTGCCAGCAGCAAAGAAGGAGGTGATCCTGGGGCCAACGTCCTGACTTTC.

The gene calls are TRBV6-2 or TRBV6-3 and TRBJ2-2; TRBD2 aligns across 11 bases. The V segment lost 6 bases and the J segment 7 bases; nucleotides outside the gene matches: 10. CDR3 size: 16 residues. Germline V lookup: CDR1 MNHEY, CDR2 SVGEGT. CDR3: CASRHRPGLADGELFF. CDR3 nucleotide sequence: TGTGCCAGCAGACACCGACCGGGACTAGCGGACGGGGAGCTGTTTTTT.

This clonotype has a handful of counts. The genes are TRBV7-9 and TRBJ1-5; TRBD1 agrees at 9 bases. CDR1 is SEHNR and CDR2 is FQNEAQ in the germline V gene (reference sequence). The J segment lost 7 bases and the V segment lost 5 bases, leaving 6 bases of the junction unmatched. The CDR3 has 14 amino acids. CDR3 in amino acids: CASSEGTGKQPQHF. As DNA, the CDR3 is TGTGCCAGCAGCGAAGGGACAGGGAAACAGCCCCAGCATTTT.

This clonotype was found a few times. This chain uses TRBV20-1 with TRBJ2-5; tentatively, D is TRBD1 (5 bases). The CDR3 consists of 15 residues. The V gene lost 2 bases and the J gene lost 1 base, with 14 bases spanning the gap. Germline V gene data show CDR1 as DFQATT and CDR2 as SNEGSKA (reference sequence). CDR3 residues: CSARLTGPRQETQYF. CDR3 in DNA: TGCAGTGCTAGACTAACAGGACCCCGCCAAGAGACCCAGTACTTC.

This CDR3 is CASSLDSGSYGYTF. The DNA for the CDR3 is TGTGCCAGCAGTTTAGATTCGGGGAGCTATGGCTACACCTTC. V is TRBV12-3 or TRBV12-4 and J is TRBJ1-2, with D hard to call. Trimming removed 1 base from V and 4 bases from J, with 10 bases in between. The CDR3 covers 14 residues.

The chain has TRBV3-1 and TRBJ2-2, with 14 bases matching TRBD2. CDR3 length: 18 amino acids. CDR1 and CDR2 from the germline V gene are LGHDT and YNNKEL (reference sequence). Trimming at V came to 4 bases and at J to 0 bases, leaving 4 bases not matched to a gene. CDR3 sequence: CASSLGTSGRSNTGELFF. The CDR3 nucleotides read TGTGCCAGCAGCCTAGGGACTAGCGGGAGATCGAACACCGGGGAGCTGTTTTTT.

The V gene is TRBV21-1, the J gene TRBJ2-2; TRBD1, as called in the table, went unchecked against the DNA. TRBV21-1 represents a pseudogene. The CDR3 is made up of 16 amino acids. CDR3 sequence: CASSKGVDRGTGELFF. CDR3 DNA: TGTGCCAGCAGCAAAGGGGTGGACAGGGGCACCGGGGAGCTGTTTTTT.